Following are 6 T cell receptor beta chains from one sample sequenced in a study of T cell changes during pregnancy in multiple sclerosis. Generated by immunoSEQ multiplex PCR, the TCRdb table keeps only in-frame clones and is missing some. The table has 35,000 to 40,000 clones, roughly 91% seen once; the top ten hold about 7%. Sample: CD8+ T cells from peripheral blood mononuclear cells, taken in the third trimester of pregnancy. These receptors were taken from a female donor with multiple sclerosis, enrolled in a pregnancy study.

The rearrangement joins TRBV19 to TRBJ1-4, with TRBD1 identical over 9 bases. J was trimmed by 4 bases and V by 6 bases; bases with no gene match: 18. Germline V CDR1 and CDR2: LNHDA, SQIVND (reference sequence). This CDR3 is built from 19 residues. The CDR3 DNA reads TGTGCCAGTAGCGCAAGACGGGACAGGGATTTGATGGGTAATGAAAAACTGTTTTTT. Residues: CASSARRDRDLMGNEKLFF.

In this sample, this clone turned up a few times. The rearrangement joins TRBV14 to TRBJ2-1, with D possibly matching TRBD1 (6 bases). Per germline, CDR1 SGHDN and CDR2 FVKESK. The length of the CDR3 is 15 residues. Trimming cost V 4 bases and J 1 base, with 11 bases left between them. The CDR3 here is CASSRVGGSYNEQFF. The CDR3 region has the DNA TGTGCCAGCAGCCGAGTAGGGGGATCCTACAATGAGCAGTTCTTC.

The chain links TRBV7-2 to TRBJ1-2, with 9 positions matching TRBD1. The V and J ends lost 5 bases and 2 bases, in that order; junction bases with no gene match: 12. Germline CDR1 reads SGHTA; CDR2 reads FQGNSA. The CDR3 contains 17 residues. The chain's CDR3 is CASSPPHWDRENYGYTF. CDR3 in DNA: TGTGCCAGCAGCCCCCCGCACTGGGACAGGGAGAACTATGGCTACACCTTC.

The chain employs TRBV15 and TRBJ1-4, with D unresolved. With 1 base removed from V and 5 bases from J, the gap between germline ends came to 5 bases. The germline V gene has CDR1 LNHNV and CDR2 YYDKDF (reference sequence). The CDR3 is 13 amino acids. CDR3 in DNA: TGTGCCACCAGCAGAGGCTACAATGAAAAACTGTTTTTT. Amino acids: CATSRGYNEKLFF.

For the CDR3, the DNA is TGTGCCAGTAGTGGGACTAGCGGCAATGAGCAGTTCTTC. Translated, it gives CASSGTSGNEQFF. The rearrangement joins TRBV19 to TRBJ2-1; TRBD2 matches at 11 bases. The trim removed 5 bases at V and 6 bases at J, leaving 0 bases unmatched. Germline V gene data show CDR1 as LNHDA and CDR2 as SQIVND (reference sequence). There are 13 residues in the CDR3.

The CDR3 DNA sequence: TGTGCCACTAAGGACTTGAACATTCAGTACTTC. This sequence encodes CATKDLNIQYF. The chain employs TRBV10-3 and TRBJ2-4; D is possibly TRBD2 (5 bases). The V gene lost 10 bases and the J gene lost 7 bases, with 11 bases spanning the gap. The CDR3 has 11 residues. CDR1 ENHRY and CDR2 SYGVKD come from the germline V gene.